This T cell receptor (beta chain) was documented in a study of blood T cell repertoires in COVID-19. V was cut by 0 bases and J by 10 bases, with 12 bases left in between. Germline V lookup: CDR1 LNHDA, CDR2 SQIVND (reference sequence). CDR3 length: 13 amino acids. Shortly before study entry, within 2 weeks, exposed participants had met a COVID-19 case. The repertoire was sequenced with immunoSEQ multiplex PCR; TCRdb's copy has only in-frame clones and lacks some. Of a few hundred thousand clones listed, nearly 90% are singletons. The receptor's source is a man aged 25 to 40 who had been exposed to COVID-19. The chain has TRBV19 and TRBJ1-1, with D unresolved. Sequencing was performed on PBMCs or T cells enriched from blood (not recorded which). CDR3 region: CASSIDATGRAFF. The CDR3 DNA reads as TGTGCCAGTAGTATAGATGCCACGGGGAGAGCTTTCTTT. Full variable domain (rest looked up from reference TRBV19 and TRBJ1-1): DGGITQSPKYLFRKEGQNVTLSCEQNLNHDAMYWYRQDPGQGLRLIYYSQIVNDFQKGDIAEGYSVSREKKESFPLTVTSAQKNPTAFYLCASSIDATGRAFFGQGTRLTVV.